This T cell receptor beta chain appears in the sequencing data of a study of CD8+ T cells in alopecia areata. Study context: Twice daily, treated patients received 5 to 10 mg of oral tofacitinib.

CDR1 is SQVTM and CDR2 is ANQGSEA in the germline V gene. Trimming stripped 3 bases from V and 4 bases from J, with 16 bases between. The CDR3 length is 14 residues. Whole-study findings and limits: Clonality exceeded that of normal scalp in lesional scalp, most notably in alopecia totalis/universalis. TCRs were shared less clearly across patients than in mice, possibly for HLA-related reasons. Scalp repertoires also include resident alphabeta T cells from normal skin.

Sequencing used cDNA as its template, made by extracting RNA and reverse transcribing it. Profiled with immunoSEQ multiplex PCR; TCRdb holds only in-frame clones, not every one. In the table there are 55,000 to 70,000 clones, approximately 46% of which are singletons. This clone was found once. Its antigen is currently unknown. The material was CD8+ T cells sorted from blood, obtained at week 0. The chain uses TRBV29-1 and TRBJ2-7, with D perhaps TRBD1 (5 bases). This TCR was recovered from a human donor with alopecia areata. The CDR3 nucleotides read TGCAGCGTTGAGGGGTCAGGGCCTCAATACGAGCAGTACTTC. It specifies CSVEGSGPQYEQYF.